Below, 18 T cell receptor beta chains from the same sample are listed, as sequenced in a study of regulatory T cells in long-lasting Graves disease. The time point was: newly diagnosed GD, antithyroid drugs for less than 3 months. PBMCs provided the RNA from which the TCR library was made. The authors built TCR beta libraries using iRepertoire HTBI primers and Arm-PCR of CDR3 regions. One entry per CDR3 protein results from TCRdb running MiXCR on the multiplex PCR reads. The profile covers about 400,000 distinct CDR3 sequences, with around 15% appearing a single time and around 20% taken by the ten largest. The sample was also linked to a second study, of T cells in Graves' hyperthyroidism and ophthalmopathy.

Here the sequenced sample was peripheral blood mononuclear cells (PBMCs), taken at new diagnosis, from a patient treated with antithyroid drugs. The receptor set was obtained from a woman aged 18-35 years with Graves disease.

There are many counts of this clonotype. This chain joins TRBV30 and TRBJ1-2, with TRBD1 identical over 7 bases. The V gene end was trimmed by 1 base and the J gene end by 5 bases; junction bases not matched to a gene: 10. The CDR3 runs 15 residues. The germline CDR1 and CDR2 sequences are GTSNPN and SVGIG (reference sequence). The CDR3 DNA follows: TGTGCCTGGAGTGCTTGGGACAGCCAATTATATGGCTACACCTTC. It codes for CAWSAWDSQLYGYTF.

This clonotype turned up a few times. This chain links TRBV25-1 with TRBJ1-1; D unresolved. The CDR3 is 13 residues long. Germline CDR1 is MGHDK and CDR2 is SYGVNS. V was shortened by 1 base and J by 4 bases, with 7 bases between the two germline ends. The CDR3 DNA reads TGTGCCAGCAGTGAATCCTTCAGCACTGAAGCTTTCTTT. Translation: CASSESFSTEAFF.

In this sample, this clonotype turned up once. A much larger clone is a single base away; this may be a read error. The chain links TRBV5-1 to TRBJ1-6, with 7 bases aligning to TRBD1. J gave up 9 bases and V 5 bases, and 8 bases lay outside the gene matches. The CDR3 is made up of 14 amino acids. The germline V gene has CDR1 SGHRS and CDR2 YFSETQ. The DNA of the CDR3 is TGCGCCAGCAGTTCCGGGACAGTACGTTCACCCCTCCACTTT. It specifies CASSSGTVRSPLHF.

The chain couples TRBV28 to TRBJ1-5, with TRBD1 identical over 7 bases. The CDR3 loop spans 21 amino acids. The J segment lost 3 bases and the V segment lost 8 bases, leaving 28 bases of the junction unmatched. Per the germline V gene, CDR1 is MDHEN and CDR2 is SYDVKM. CDR3 in DNA: TGTGCCAGCTCAACGCTCCCTGAGTTAGTCACTCGACAGGGTCTCAATCAGCCCCAGCATTTT. Translated: CASSTLPELVTRQGLNQPQHF.

This clonotype was counted ten times or more. The chain joins TRBV29-1 to TRBJ1-1, with a weak D call TRBD1 (5 bases). The CDR3 spans 13 residues. Trimming removed 7 bases at V and 2 bases at J, with 14 bases between. Germline V gene sequence: CDR1 SQVTM, CDR2 ANQGSEA. The CDR3 region has the DNA TGCAGCGGTTGTCGGGGACTAAACACTGAAGCTTTCTTT. Translated, it gives CSGCRGLNTEAFF.

This clonotype was seen a few times. As DNA, the CDR3 is TGTGCCAGCAGTCGATTCCAGGGTTTCACCGAGCAGTACTTC. Translated, it gives CASSRFQGFTEQYF. This chain joins TRBV27 and TRBJ2-7, with TRBD1 as a possible D gene (5 bases). V was shortened by 5 bases and J by 6 bases, with 17 bases between the two germline ends. The germline CDR1 and CDR2 sequences are MNHEY and SMNVEV (reference sequence). The CDR3 is 14 residues long.

This clonotype was recorded at least ten times. This rearrangement joins TRBV15 to TRBJ1-2; 7 nucleotides align to TRBD1. This CDR3 comprises 16 residues. V was pared by 0 bases and J by 7 bases, with 11 bases of the junction left unmatched. Germline CDR1 LNHNV, CDR2 YYDKDF (reference sequence). This CDR3 is CATSRDHVQGMGGYTF. The CDR3 nucleotides read TGTGCCACCAGCAGAGATCATGTACAGGGGATGGGTGGCTACACCTTC.

This clonotype has at least ten counts. The chain recombines TRBV11-2 with TRBJ1-1; possibly TRBD1 for D (6 bases). Germline CDR1 reads SGHAT; CDR2 reads FQNNGV. The CDR3 extends over 13 amino acids. Trimming cost V 6 bases and J 4 bases, with 12 bases left between them. Written as DNA, the CDR3 is TGTGCCAGCAGATCCACGGGGGCCACTGAAGCTTTCTTT. Protein product: CASRSTGATEAFF.

The chain employs TRBV6-5 and TRBJ1-1; D might be TRBD1 (5 bases). Trimming stripped 2 bases from V and 6 bases from J, with 13 bases between. Germline CDR1 reads MNHEY; CDR2 reads SVGAGI. CDR3 size: 14 residues. The chain's CDR3 is CASSYGRQGAEAFF. CDR3 bases: TGTGCCAGCAGTTACGGAAGGCAAGGGGCTGAAGCTTTCTTT.

Here the CDR3 DNA reads TGTGCCATCAGTGAGACAGGTCTGGGAAGCCAGCCCCAGCATTTT. Residues: CAISETGLGSQPQHF. The rearrangement uses TRBV10-3 and TRBJ1-5; weak D call: TRBD1 (5 bases). Per the germline V gene, CDR1 is ENHRY and CDR2 is SYGVKD. This CDR3 has 15 residues. Trimming cost V 2 bases and J 7 bases, with 15 bases left between them.

This clonotype came up many times. The V gene is TRBV6-1, the J gene TRBJ1-1; D is unclear. The CDR3 runs 15 residues. Germline V gene data show CDR1 as MNHNS and CDR2 as SASEGT. V lost 5 bases and J lost 0, with 13 bases in between. CDR3 in DNA: TGTGCCAGCAGTCAGCAATTGCGCATGAACACTGAAGCTTTCTTT. Translation gives CASSQQLRMNTEAFF.

The table lists this clonotype with many counts. CDR3 sequence reads: CASSPAILNTEAFF. The CDR3 DNA reads TGTGCCAGCTCACCCGCCATACTGAACACTGAAGCTTTCTTT. The chain uses TRBV18 and TRBJ1-1; D gene unclear. This CDR3 spans 14 amino acids. Germline CDR1 reads KGHSH; CDR2 reads LQKENI. With 3 bases removed from V and 0 bases from J, the gap between germline ends came to 8 bases.

The sample holds many counts of this clonotype. The chain couples TRBV7-3 to TRBJ1-1; 10 nucleotides line up with TRBD1. Germline V CDR1 and CDR2: SGHTA, FQGTGA. Losses at the gene ends were 5 bases for V and 5 bases for J; bases not matched to a gene: 11. This CDR3 spans 16 amino acids. The CDR3 is CASSPGGGQGLTEAFF. The CDR3 DNA reads as TGTGCCAGCAGCCCCGGGGGGGGACAGGGGTTGACTGAAGCTTTCTTT.

This clonotype has just one count. This rearrangement joins TRBV11-2 to TRBJ1-2; perhaps TRBD1 as D (5 bases). Germline V gene lookup returns CDR1 SGHAT and CDR2 FQNNGV. The V and J ends lost 1 base and 8 bases respectively, with 23 bases between them. This CDR3 is built from 17 residues. The CDR3 here is CASSLGQGQTKVRGYTF. The DNA for the CDR3 is TGTGCCAGCAGCTTAGGTCAGGGTCAAACCAAAGTGCGGGGCTACACCTTC.

This clonotype has ten or more counts. The J gene is TRBJ1-2, the V gene TRBV10-3; perhaps TRBD1 as D (5 bases). V dropped 7 bases and J dropped 8 bases, with 11 bases sitting between them. This CDR3 comprises 11 residues. Per germline, CDR1 ENHRY and CDR2 SYGVKD. CDR3 DNA sequence: TGTGCCATCAATTGGGGCGACGGCTACACCTTC. Protein sequence: CAINWGDGYTF.

This clonotype was detected many times. V and J are TRBV7-9 and TRBJ2-1, with 10 bases that match TRBD2. The length of the CDR3 is 14 residues. After removal of 5 bases from V and 10 bases from J, the junction contained 8 bases not matched to a gene. Per the germline V gene, CDR1 is SEHNR and CDR2 is FQNEAQ (reference sequence). The CDR3 loop reads CASSDLAGEREQFF. The CDR3 coding sequence is TGTGCCAGCAGCGACCTAGCGGGAGAACGCGAGCAGTTCTTC.

On this clonotype: A much larger clone is a single base away; this may be a read error. The V and J genes are TRBV6-2 or TRBV6-3 and TRBJ2-3; 9 positions agree with TRBD2. The germline CDR1 and CDR2 sequences are MNHEY and SVGEGT. The CDR3 sequence is 16 residues long. The chain's CDR3 is CASSEGSGGSTDAQYF. The CDR3 nucleotides read TGTGCCAGCAGTGAAGGTAGCGGGGGAAGCACAGATGCGCAGTATTTT.

This clonotype was seen ten or more times. The chain links TRBV5-1 to TRBJ1-1, with TRBD1 as a possible D gene (5 bases). CDR1 is SGHRS, CDR2 YFSETQ, per germline. V dropped 2 bases and J dropped 3 bases, with 11 bases sitting between them. There are 14 residues in the CDR3. CDR3 region: CASSLSGLDTEAFF. CDR3 nucleotide sequence: TGCGCCAGCAGCTTATCAGGGCTAGACACTGAAGCTTTCTTT. Complete variable domain (other parts from reference TRBV5-1 and TRBJ1-1): KAGVTQTPRYLIKTRGQQVTLSCSPISGHRSVSWYQQTPGQGLQFLFEYFSETQRNKGNFPGRFSGRQFSNSRSEMNVSTLELGDSALYLCASSLSGLDTEAFFGQGTRLTVV.